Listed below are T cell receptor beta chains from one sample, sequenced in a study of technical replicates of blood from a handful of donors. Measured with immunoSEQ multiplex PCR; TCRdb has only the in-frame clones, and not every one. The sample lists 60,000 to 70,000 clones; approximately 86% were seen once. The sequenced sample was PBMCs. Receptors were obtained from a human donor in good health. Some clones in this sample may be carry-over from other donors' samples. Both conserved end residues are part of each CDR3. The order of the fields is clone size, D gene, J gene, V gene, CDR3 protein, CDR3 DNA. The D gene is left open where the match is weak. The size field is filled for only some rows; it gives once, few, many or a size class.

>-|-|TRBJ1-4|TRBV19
CASSFLGQSEKLFF
TGTGCCAGTAGTTTCTTAGGACAGAGCGAAAAACTGTTTTTT
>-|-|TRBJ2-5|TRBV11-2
CASRPPARGETQYF
TGTGCCAGCAGGCCGCCCGCCCGAGGAGAGACCCAGTACTTC
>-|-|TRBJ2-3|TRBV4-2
CASSQLDTQYF
TGTGCCAGCAGCCAACTAGATACGCAGTATTTT
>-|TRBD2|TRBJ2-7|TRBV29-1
CSVVGGSAYEQYF
TGCAGCGTTGTCGGGGGGTCCGCCTACGAGCAGTACTTC
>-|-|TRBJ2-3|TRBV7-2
CASSPPLSSRGTDTQYF
TGTGCCAGCAGTCCGCCCCTGTCTAGCCGGGGGACAGATACGCAGTATTTT
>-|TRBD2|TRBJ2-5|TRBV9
CASSGPSGGLAYF
TGTGCCAGCAGCGGACCCAGCGGGGGGCTCGCTTACTTC
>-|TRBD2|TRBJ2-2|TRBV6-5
CASTSGGGNTGELFF
TGTGCCAGCACTAGCGGGGGAGGGAACACCGGGGAGCTGTTTTTT
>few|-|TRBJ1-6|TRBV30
CAWWRGAGSPLHF
TGTGCCTGGTGGCGGGGGGCCGGTTCACCCCTCCACTTT
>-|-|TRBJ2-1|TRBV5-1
CASSFSAGGRQDEQFF
TGCGCCAGCAGCTTTAGCGCGGGCGGGAGACAGGATGAGCAGTTCTTC
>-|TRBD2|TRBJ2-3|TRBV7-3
CASSLTGSSGSGTDTQYF
TGTGCCAGCAGCTTAACTGGGTCTAGCGGGAGTGGCACAGATACGCAGTATTTT
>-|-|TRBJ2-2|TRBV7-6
CASSLAAGARTGELFF
TGTGCCAGCAGCTTAGCGGCGGGCGCGCGGACCGGGGAGCTGTTTTTT
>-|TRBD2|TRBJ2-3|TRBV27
CASTPRTSGTSTDTQYF
TGTGCCAGCACTCCTAGGACTAGCGGAACTAGCACAGATACGCAGTATTTT
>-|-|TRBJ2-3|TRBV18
CASSPSGQPDTQYF
TGTGCCAGCTCACCGAGCGGGCAACCAGATACGCAGTATTTT
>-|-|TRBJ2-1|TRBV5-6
CASTMGGAQYNEQFF
TGTGCCAGCACCATGGGGGGGGCGCAGTACAATGAGCAGTTCTTC
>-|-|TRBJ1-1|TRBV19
CASSGRARHTEAFF
TGTGCCAGTAGTGGGCGGGCCAGACACACTGAAGCTTTCTTT
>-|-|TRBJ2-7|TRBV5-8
CASSLMAGKHEQYF
TGTGCCAGCAGCTTGATGGCGGGGAAGCACGAGCAGTACTTC
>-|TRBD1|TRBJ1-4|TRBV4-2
CASKRKTGMNEKLFF
TGTGCCAGCAAAAGAAAGACAGGGATGAATGAAAAACTGTTTTTT
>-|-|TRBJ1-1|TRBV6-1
CASSVQGGTEAFF
TGTGCCAGCAGTGTACAGGGTGGCACTGAAGCTTTCTTT
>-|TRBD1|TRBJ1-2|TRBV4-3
CASSQDQGDYGYTF
TGCGCCAGCAGCCAAGATCAGGGGGACTATGGCTACACCTTC
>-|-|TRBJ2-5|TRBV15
CAPRIRGAQETQYF
TGTGCCCCAAGAATTCGGGGGGCTCAAGAGACCCAGTACTTC
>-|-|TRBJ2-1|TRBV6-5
CASRMGPGDNEQFF
TGTGCCAGCAGGATGGGGCCGGGGGACAATGAGCAGTTCTTC
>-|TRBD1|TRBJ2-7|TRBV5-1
CASSTLGQDEYEQYF
TGCGCCAGCAGCACCCTGGGACAGGACGAGTACGAGCAGTACTTC
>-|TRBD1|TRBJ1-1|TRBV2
CASSPQGAIPTEAFF
TGTGCCAGCAGTCCACAGGGGGCGATTCCCACTGAAGCTTTCTTT
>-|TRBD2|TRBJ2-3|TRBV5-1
CASSLGGRASDTQYF
TGCGCCAGCAGCTTGGGCGGGAGGGCGTCAGATACGCAGTATTTT
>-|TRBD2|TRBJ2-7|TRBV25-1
CASSEERTSGYEQYF
TGTGCCAGCAGTGAAGAAAGGACTAGCGGCTACGAGCAGTACTTC
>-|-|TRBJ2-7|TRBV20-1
CSALRAYEQYF
TGCAGTGCTCTAAGAGCCTACGAGCAGTACTTC
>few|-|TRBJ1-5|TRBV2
CASRENREQPQHF
TGTGCCAGCAGGGAGAACAGGGAACAGCCCCAGCATTTT
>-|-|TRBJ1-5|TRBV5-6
CASSLFGVNQPQHF
TGTGCCAGCAGCTTGTTCGGGGTGAATCAGCCCCAGCATTTT
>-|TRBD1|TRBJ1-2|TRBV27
CASSSQGVGYTF
TGTGCCAGCAGTAGCCAGGGGGTTGGCTACACCTTC
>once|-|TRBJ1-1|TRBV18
CASASLLNTEAFF
TGTGCCAGCGCCTCACTTTTGAACACTGAAGCTTTCTTT
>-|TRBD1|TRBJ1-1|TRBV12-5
CASGLVVRQGAFLTFF
TGTGCTAGTGGTTTGGTAGTCCGACAGGGGGCTTTTTTAACTTTCTTT
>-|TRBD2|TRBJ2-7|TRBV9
CASSVGPGLGQKQYF
TGTGCCAGCAGCGTAGGCCCGGGACTAGGACAGAAGCAGTACTTC
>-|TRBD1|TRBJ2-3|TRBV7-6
CASGQGDSTDTQYF
TGTGCCAGCGGCCAGGGGGATAGCACAGATACGCAGTATTTT
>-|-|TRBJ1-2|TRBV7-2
CASSLYSGGYTF
TGTGCCAGCAGCTTATACTCGGGTGGCTACACCTTC
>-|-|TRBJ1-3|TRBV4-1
CASSQWARDLSGNTIYF
TGCGCCAGCAGCCAATGGGCCCGGGATCTCTCTGGAAACACCATATATTTT